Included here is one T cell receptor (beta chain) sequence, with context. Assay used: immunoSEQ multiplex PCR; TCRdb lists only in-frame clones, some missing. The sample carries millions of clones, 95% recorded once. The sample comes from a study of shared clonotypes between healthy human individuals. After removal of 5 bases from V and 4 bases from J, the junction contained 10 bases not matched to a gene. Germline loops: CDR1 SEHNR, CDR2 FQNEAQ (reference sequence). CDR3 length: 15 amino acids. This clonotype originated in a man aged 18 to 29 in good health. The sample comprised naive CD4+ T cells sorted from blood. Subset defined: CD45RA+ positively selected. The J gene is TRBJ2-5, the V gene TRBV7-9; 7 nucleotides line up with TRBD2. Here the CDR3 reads CASSPLGGGGETQYF. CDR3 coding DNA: TGTGCCAGCAGCCCTTTGGGCGGGGGTGGAGAGACCCAGTACTTC.